The present entry profiles one T cell receptor (beta chain) with its context. The target antigen is unknown. RNA in amounts of 0.5 to 1 ug was reverse transcribed with random hexamers. TCRdb re-derived calls from the immunoSEQ multiplex PCR reads in MiXCR, one entry per CDR3 protein. The data show about 160,000 distinct CDR3 sequences, around 94% seen once. This specimen comes from a study of CD8 T cells in Susac syndrome. General observations from the study: A relatively small number of individuals underwent TCR sequencing and HLA analysis.

The TCR comes from a human donor with multiple sclerosis. The specimen sequenced was CD4+ T cells from PBMCs.

The CDR3 reads CASSPPDRRGTQYF. CDR3 sequence (DNA): TGTGCCAGCAGCCCTCCCGACAGGAGAGGTACGCAGTATTTT. The rearrangement links TRBV7-3 to TRBJ2-3, with TRBD1 as a possible D gene (6 bases). This CDR3 contains 14 residues. Germline V gives CDR1 SGHTA, CDR2 FQGTGA. With 5 bases removed from V and 8 bases from J, the gap between germline ends came to 17 bases.